This T cell receptor (beta chain) was observed in a study of control samples from healthy donors and cancer patients. Repertoires were generated with immunoSEQ multiplex PCR, while TCRdb's copy carries only in-frame clones and drops some. The table includes roughly 150,000 clones, around 88% detected once. Germline V gives CDR1 GTSNPN, CDR2 SVGIG (reference sequence). V was cut by 1 base and J by 1 base, with 2 bases left in between. The CDR3 has 12 residues. V is TRBV30 and J is TRBJ1-5; D gene ambiguous. The sequencing input was blood. This TCR was sampled from a man aged 18 to 30 in good health. For the CDR3, the DNA is TGTGCCTGGAGTGAAAGCAATCAGCCCCAGCATTTT. This encodes CAWSESNQPQHF.